The rows below give T cell receptor beta chains drawn from one sample of a study of T-cell reconstitution after alpha-beta-depleted transplantation in children. TCRdb independently ran MiXCR on the PCR reads; one entry per CDR3 protein. The sample contains approximately 200,000 distinct CDR3 sequences, less than 15% of which appear only once. The specimen was PBMCs from the stem cell graft donor, collected from the stem cell graft. These TCRs come from a human donor who donated a stem cell graft to a child with acute lymphoblastic leukemia. Each CDR3 is given with its conserved first and last residue. The order of the fields is D gene, clone size, J gene, V gene, CDR3 DNA, CDR3 protein. A D gene is named only where the DNA matches it firmly. The size of a clone is reported for some rows only, either as once, few or many, or as a class for expanded clones.

TRBD1	many	TRBJ2-7	TRBV12-3/TRBV12-4	TGTGCCAGCAGTTTGGGGACAGGGAGATTCGAGCAGTACTTC	CASSLGTGRFEQYF
TRBD2	many	TRBJ2-1	TRBV20-1	TGCAGTGCCCCGACTAGCGGGAGTAATGAGCAGTTCTTC	CSAPTSGSNEQFF
TRBD2	many	TRBJ2-1	TRBV5-1	TGCGCCAGCAGCTCCGAAGGGAGGGATCACAATGAGCAGTTCTTC	CASSSEGRDHNEQFF
NA	many	TRBJ1-1	TRBV5-1	TGCGCCAGCAGACTGGACAGCGGGTGGACTGAAGCTTTCTTT	CASRLDSGWTEAFF
NA	NA	TRBJ2-7	TRBV11-1	TGTGCCAGCAGTTCCGACACGGACCGCGAGCAGTACTTC	CASSSDTDREQYF
NA	many	TRBJ2-3	TRBV6-1	TGTGCCAGCAGTGAAGCGAGCAGGGATCCAGATACGCAGTATTTT	CASSEASRDPDTQYF
TRBD1	many	TRBJ2-5	TRBV29-1	TGCAGCGAGACGACAGGGGGAGAGACCCAGTACTTC	CSETTGGETQYF
TRBD2	many	TRBJ2-5	TRBV20-1	TGCAGTGCTAGTTCCCCCACTAGCGCCAAGGTGGTCCAAGAGACCCAGTACTTC	CSASSPTSAKVVQETQYF
TRBD2	many	TRBJ2-1	TRBV11-2	TGTGCCAGCAGCTTAGAAGTTTGGAGCGGGAGTGGCAATGAGCAGTTCTTC	CASSLEVWSGSGNEQFF
TRBD1	many	TRBJ1-2	TRBV12-3/TRBV12-4	TGTGCCAGCACGCACCGGGACAGGTGGGGCTACACCTTC	CASTHRDRWGYTF
NA	NA	TRBJ1-5	TRBV7-8	TGTGCCAGCAGCCGTCGACAGGCCCAATATAGCAATCAGCCCCAGCATTTT	CASSRRQAQYSNQPQHF
NA	many	TRBJ1-1	TRBV7-9	TGTGCCAGCAGCCCCGGGGGAACCAGAACCGAAGCTTTCTTT	CASSPGGTRTEAFF
NA	NA	TRBJ2-6	TRBV4-1	TGCGCCAGCAGCCAAGTTATGATAGGGTCTGGGGCCAACGTCCTGACTTTC	CASSQVMIGSGANVLTF
NA	many	TRBJ2-3	TRBV5-1	TGCGCCAGCAGCTTGTCCCCAGGTGGAAATACGCAGTATTTT	CASSLSPGGNTQYF
NA	few	TRBJ1-1	TRBV29-1	TGCAGCGTTGAAGGCAGGTTGCAGACTAACACTGAAGCTTTCTTT	CSVEGRLQTNTEAFF
TRBD2	many	TRBJ2-1	TRBV11-2	TGTGCCAGCAGCAGGGCGGGAGGGTCCTACAATGAGCAGTTCTTC	CASSRAGGSYNEQFF
NA	NA	TRBJ2-5	TRBV20-1	TGCAGTGCTAGAGATGTCGGGGGCAAAGAGACCCAGTACTTC	CSARDVGGKETQYF
NA	NA	TRBJ1-4	TRBV6-1	TGTGCCACTTCAAGAGGTCAGGGGTTCGGAGAAAAACTGTTTTTT	CATSRGQGFGEKLFF
TRBD2	many	TRBJ2-7	TRBV4-2	TGTGCCAGCAGTTGGAGTAGCGGGACCTACGAGCAGTACTTC	CASSWSSGTYEQYF
NA	many	TRBJ2-1	TRBV5-6	TGTGCCAGCAGCTTGGAGGCCGGTCCAGGCGATGAGCAGTTCTTC	CASSLEAGPGDEQFF
NA	many	TRBJ2-7	TRBV10-3	TGTGCCATCAGTGTTGATGGGGACGAGCAGTACTTC	CAISVDGDEQYF
NA	few	TRBJ2-6	TRBV30	TGTGCCTGGAGTGAGCCCCACAACGTCCTGACTTTC	CAWSEPHNVLTF
NA	many	TRBJ1-1	TRBV3-1	TGTGCCAGCAGCCACGGGACTTTCGCCGCTGAAGCTTTCTTT	CASSHGTFAAEAFF
NA	NA	TRBJ1-3	TRBV7-8	TGTGCCAGCAGCTCCGTCCCCCAGGAGGGAGGGTCTCCCGCTGGAAACACCATATATTTT	CASSSVPQEGGSPAGNTIYF
NA	many	TRBJ2-1	TRBV12-3/TRBV12-4	TGTGCCAGCAGCCCTAGCCGGACCTTCAATGAGCAGTTCTTC	CASSPSRTFNEQFF
NA	many	TRBJ2-7	TRBV5-1	TGCGCCAGCAGCTTGTCCCGGGGTGGGGGCGAGCAGTACTTC	CASSLSRGGGEQYF
NA	few	TRBJ2-7	TRBV12-3/TRBV12-4	TGTGCCAGCAGTTTCCTTCGAGGAGTCCACGAGCAGTACTTC	CASSFLRGVHEQYF
TRBD1	NA	TRBJ2-1	TRBV29-1	TGCAGCGTTAAAAGGGGGACAGGGAGCTCCTACAATGAGCAGTTCTTC	CSVKRGTGSSYNEQFF
NA	many	TRBJ2-4	TRBV20-1	TGCAGTGCTAGAGTGGACCTAGCCAAAAACATTCAGTACTTC	CSARVDLAKNIQYF
TRBD2	many	TRBJ2-1	TRBV20-1	TGCAGTGCCCCGACTAGCGGGAGGCCGCTCCACAATGAGCAGTTCTTC	CSAPTSGRPLHNEQFF
TRBD2	many	TRBJ2-1	TRBV29-1	TGCAGCGTGGGGGGACTAGCGCAGAGCTCCTACAATGAGCAGTTCTTC	CSVGGLAQSSYNEQFF
NA	many	TRBJ2-7	TRBV7-9	TGTGCCAGCAGCTTAGTGGACGGCACCTACGAGCAGTACTTC	CASSLVDGTYEQYF
NA	NA	TRBJ2-2	TRBV20-1	TGCAGTGCTAGATCCCGACCCGGGTGGGAGCTGTTTTTT	CSARSRPGWELFF
TRBD1	many	TRBJ1-1	TRBV12-3/TRBV12-4	TGTGCCAGCAGCCCGGGACAGGGGGTAACTGAAGCTTTCTTT	CASSPGQGVTEAFF
TRBD2	many	TRBJ2-3	TRBV10-2	TGCGCCAGCAGTTTGGGGGGGGACGGTACGCAGTATTTT	CASSLGGDGTQYF
TRBD1	NA	TRBJ2-7	TRBV10-1	TGCGCCAGCAGACCCGGGACAGGGCTCTACGAGCAGTACTTC	CASRPGTGLYEQYF
NA	many	TRBJ1-4	TRBV7-9	TGTGCCAGCAGCTTAGGACAGATTGCAACTAATGAAAAACTGTTTTTT	CASSLGQIATNEKLFF
TRBD1	NA	TRBJ1-1	TRBV7-9	TGTGCCAGCAGCGTGACAGGGGGGTGGACTGAAGCTTTCTTT	CASSVTGGWTEAFF
NA	NA	TRBJ2-7	TRBV9	TGTGCCAGCAGCGCATACCTAGGGGGGACCAACGAGCAGTACTTC	CASSAYLGGTNEQYF
TRBD2	many	TRBJ2-3	TRBV20-1	TGCAGTGCGAAACTAGCGGGAGGGCGGGATACGCAGTATTTT	CSAKLAGGRDTQYF
NA	many	TRBJ2-1	TRBV10-3	TGTGCCATCAGTGATGTGGTCGATGAGCAGTTCTTC	CAISDVVDEQFF
NA	NA	TRBJ1-2	TRBV12-3/TRBV12-4	TGTGCCAGCCGAGGAGGGGCAACTAACTATGGCTACACCTTC	CASRGGATNYGYTF
NA	many	TRBJ2-7	TRBV20-1	TGCAGTGCTGGCGACAGGCAGACCTACGAGCAGTACTTC	CSAGDRQTYEQYF
NA	NA	TRBJ1-2	TRBV20-1	TGCAGTGCTAGAGAGGGACTGGAACGCGGCTACACCTTC	CSAREGLERGYTF
NA	many	TRBJ1-2	TRBV7-9	TGTGCCAGCAGCACTCGAGATGGCTACACCTTC	CASSTRDGYTF
NA	many	TRBJ2-5	TRBV10-3	TGTGCCATCAGTGAGTCGGAGACCCAGTACTTC	CAISESETQYF
NA	many	TRBJ2-1	TRBV24-1	TGTGCCACCAGTGCGAGTTTGAGTGCGAGCTCCTACAATGAGCAGTTCTTC	CATSASLSASSYNEQFF
TRBD2	few	TRBJ2-7	TRBV12-3/TRBV12-4	TGTGCCACCGGGACTAGCGGAACCTACGAGCAGTACTTC	CATGTSGTYEQYF
NA	many	TRBJ2-5	TRBV6-1	TGTGCCAGCAGTGAACCTCCTTCGTACCAAGAGACCCAGTACTTC	CASSEPPSYQETQYF
TRBD2	many	TRBJ2-5	TRBV19	TGTGCCAGTAGTACACGAAAATGGCTAGCGGGAGTTGAGGCAGAGACCCAGTACTTC	CASSTRKWLAGVEAETQYF
NA	NA	TRBJ2-5	TRBV19	TGTGCCAGTAGTATTCGGGAATTCCAAGAGACCCAGTACTTC	CASSIREFQETQYF
TRBD1	many	TRBJ2-3	TRBV7-7	TGTGCTAGCAGCTTATCGACAGGGGCCGGGAGTACGCAGTATTTT	CASSLSTGAGSTQYF
TRBD2	many	TRBJ2-1	TRBV5-1	TGCGCCAGCAGCTTGGGGACTAGCTATCACCAGGAGCAGTTCTTC	CASSLGTSYHQEQFF
NA	few	TRBJ2-1	TRBV30	TGTGCCTGGACGTGGGGGAGCTATGAGCAGTTCTTC	CAWTWGSYEQFF
NA	many	TRBJ1-5	TRBV20-1	TGCAGTGCTAGAGTTGCGGGGGCCGCGGATCAGCCCCAGCATTTT	CSARVAGAADQPQHF
NA	many	TRBJ2-1	TRBV7-2	TGTGCCAGCAGCTTTCGAATAGGCAATGAGCAGTTCTTC	CASSFRIGNEQFF
NA	few	TRBJ1-5	TRBV4-2	TGTGCCAGCAGCCAAGACCAGGGGAGCAATCAGCCCCAGCATTTT	CASSQDQGSNQPQHF
NA	NA	TRBJ2-7	TRBV27	TGTGCCAGCAGCCAAGACTCCCGGCCGGGCGCAGGGGAGCAGTACTTC	CASSQDSRPGAGEQYF
TRBD2	many	TRBJ2-2	TRBV12-3/TRBV12-4	TGTGCCAGCAGCCCTAGCGGGAGTGCCGGGGAGCTGTTTTTT	CASSPSGSAGELFF